The clone carrying this TCR beta chain was detected only a few times. Its target is not known. CDR1 is LGHDT, CDR2 YNNKEL, per germline (reference sequence). The CDR3 has 16 amino acids. Trimming pared 0 bases from V and 1 base from J, leaving 12 bases between. TCRalpha and TCRbeta libraries used 5'RACE with constant-segment primers and UMIs. From the 5' RACE reads, TCRdb called clonotypes with MiXCR, one entry per CDR3 protein. Here the sample spans 450,000 or so distinct CDR3 sequences, about 19% being singletons. The sample is drawn from a study of T-cell memory formation after mild COVID-19. Study-wide findings and caveats: Shrinking CD4+ clones resided mostly in CM and EM, and CD8+ ones in EMRA. Pre-infection memory already had some responding clones, implying cross-reactive memory joined.

This sequence was found in an adult woman who had mild COVID-19 (a few samples of this study predate the infection). Cell type and time point are not known. The sample comprised PBMCs or a T cell subset sorted from them (not recorded which). V usage is TRBV3-1 and J usage is TRBJ2-5; no clear D gene. The CDR3 sequence: CASSQDPLQAQETQYF. CDR3 in DNA: TGTGCCAGCAGCCAAGATCCCTTGCAGGCCCAAGAGACCCAGTACTTC.